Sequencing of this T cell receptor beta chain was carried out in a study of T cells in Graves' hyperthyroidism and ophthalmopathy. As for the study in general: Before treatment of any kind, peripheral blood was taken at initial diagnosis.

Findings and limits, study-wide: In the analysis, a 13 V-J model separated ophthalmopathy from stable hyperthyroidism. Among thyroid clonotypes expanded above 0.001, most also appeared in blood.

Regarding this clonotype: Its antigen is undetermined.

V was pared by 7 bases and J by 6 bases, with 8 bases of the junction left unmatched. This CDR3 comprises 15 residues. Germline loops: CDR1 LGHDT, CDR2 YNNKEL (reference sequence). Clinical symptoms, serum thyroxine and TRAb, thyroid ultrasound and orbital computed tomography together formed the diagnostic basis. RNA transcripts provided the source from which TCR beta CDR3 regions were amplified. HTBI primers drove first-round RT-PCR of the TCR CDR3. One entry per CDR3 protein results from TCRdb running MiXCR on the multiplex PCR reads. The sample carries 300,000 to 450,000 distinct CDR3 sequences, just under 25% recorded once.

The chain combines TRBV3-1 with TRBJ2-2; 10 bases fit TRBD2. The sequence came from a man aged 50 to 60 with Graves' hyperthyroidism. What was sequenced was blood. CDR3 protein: CASTKGLARAGELFF. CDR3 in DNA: TGTGCCAGCACCAAGGGACTAGCGCGGGCCGGGGAGCTGTTTTTT. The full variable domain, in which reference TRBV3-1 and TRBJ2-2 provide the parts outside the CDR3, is DTAVSQTPKYLVTQMGNDKSIKCEQNLGHDTMYWYKQDSKKFLKIMFSYNNKELIINETVPNRFSPKSPDKAHLNLHINSLELGDSAVYFCASTKGLARAGELFFGEGSRLTVL.